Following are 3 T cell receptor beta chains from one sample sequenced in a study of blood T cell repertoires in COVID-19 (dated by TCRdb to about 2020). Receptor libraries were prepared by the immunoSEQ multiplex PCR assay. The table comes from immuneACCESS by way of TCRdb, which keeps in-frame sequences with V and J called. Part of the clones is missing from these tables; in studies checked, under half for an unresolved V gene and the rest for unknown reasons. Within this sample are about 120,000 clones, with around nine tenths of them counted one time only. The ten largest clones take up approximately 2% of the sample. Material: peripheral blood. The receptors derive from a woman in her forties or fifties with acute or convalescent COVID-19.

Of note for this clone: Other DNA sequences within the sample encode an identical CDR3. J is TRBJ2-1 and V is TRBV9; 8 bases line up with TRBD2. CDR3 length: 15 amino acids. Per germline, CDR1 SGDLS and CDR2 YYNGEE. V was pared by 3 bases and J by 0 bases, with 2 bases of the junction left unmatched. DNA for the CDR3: TGTGCCAGCAGCGCGGGGGGGAGCTCCTACAATGAGCAGTTCTTC. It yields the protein CASSAGGSSYNEQFF.

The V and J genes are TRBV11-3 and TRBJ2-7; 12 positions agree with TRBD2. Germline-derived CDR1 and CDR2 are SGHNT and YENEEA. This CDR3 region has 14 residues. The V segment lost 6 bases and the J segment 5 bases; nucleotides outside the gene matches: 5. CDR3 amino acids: CASSPSGGAHEQYF. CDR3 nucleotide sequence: TGTGCCAGCAGTCCTAGCGGGGGGGCCCACGAGCAGTACTTC.

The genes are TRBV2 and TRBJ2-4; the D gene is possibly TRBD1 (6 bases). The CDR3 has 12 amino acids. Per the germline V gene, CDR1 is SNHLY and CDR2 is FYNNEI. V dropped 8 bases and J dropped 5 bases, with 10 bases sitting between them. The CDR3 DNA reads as TGTGCCAGCTCCAGGGGCGAAAACATTCAGTACTTC. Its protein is CASSRGENIQYF.